This passage covers 17 T cell receptor beta chains from one sample sequenced in a study of blood T cells in healthy people across ages. Primers used in a second PCR of about 6 to 11 cycles were a sample-barcoded 5' primer and a J-beta primer mix. In TCRdb, the 5' RACE reads were re-called with MiXCR into one record per CDR3 protein. The data contain 1.4 million or so distinct CDR3 sequences, roughly 43% of them singletons. Sequenced: blood. The origin of the receptors is a woman in her late teens or twenties in good health.

The rearrangement joins TRBV2 to TRBJ1-6, with 8 bases that match TRBD1. Germline-derived CDR1 and CDR2 are SNHLY and FYNNEI. The ends lost 4 bases at V and 1 base at J; junction bases unmatched: 0. The CDR3 spans 15 residues. CDR3 nucleotides: TGTGCCAGCAGTGGACAGGGGTCCTATAATTCACCCCTCCACTTT. Its protein is CASSGQGSYNSPLHF.

This chain links TRBV6-1 with TRBJ1-6; tentative D call: TRBD1 (6 bases). V shed 10 bases and J shed 6 bases, with 16 bases lying between them. Germline V gene data show CDR1 as MNHNS and CDR2 as SASEGT. The length of the CDR3 is 14 residues. The CDR3 sequence: CATGPTGANSPLHF. CDR3 DNA: TGTGCCACTGGGCCGACGGGGGCTAATTCACCCCTCCACTTT.

This clonotype has a single count. The chain links TRBV4-3 to TRBJ2-7; D possibly corresponds to TRBD1 (5 bases). V was clipped by 0 bases and J by 2 bases, with 11 bases between them. The CDR3 length is 15 residues. The germline CDR1 and CDR2 sequences are LGHNA and YSLEER. CDR3 DNA: TGCGCCAGCAGCCAAGATCGACAGCCCGCCTACGAGCAGTACTTC. Protein sequence: CASSQDRQPAYEQYF.

V gene TRBV10-3 combines with J gene TRBJ2-5; 8 bases map to TRBD2. The CDR3 runs 16 residues. V lost 4 bases and J lost 4; bases outside the gene matches: 11. The germline V gene encodes CDR1 ENHRY and CDR2 SYGVKD. For the CDR3, the DNA is TGTGCCATCAGTGCCGGGAAAGCGGGAGTGGGAGAGACCCAGTACTTC. Translation gives CAISAGKAGVGETQYF.

The chain uses TRBV20-1 and TRBJ2-3; D is possibly TRBD2 (7 bases). The germline V gene has CDR1 DFQATT and CDR2 SNEGSKA (reference sequence). Deletions cut 5 bases from V and 1 base from J, with 10 bases between. This CDR3 region has 13 residues. The CDR3 loop reads CSAGGARTDTQYF. CDR3 in DNA: TGCAGTGCTGGGGGGGCACGCACAGATACGCAGTATTTT.

This sequence joins TRBV12-3 or TRBV12-4 and TRBJ1-1, with D maybe TRBD1 (5 bases). This CDR3 comprises 12 residues. V lost 5 bases to trimming and J lost 12 bases, with 16 bases between them. Written as DNA, the CDR3 is TGTGCCAGCAGTCCACCACGCTCAGGGCCTTTCTTT. Its protein product is CASSPPRSGPFF.

This clonotype was counted a few times. The chain couples TRBV7-8 to TRBJ2-7, with D unclear. CDR3 length: 13 amino acids. The V gene lost 2 bases and the J gene lost 7 bases, with 12 bases spanning the gap. Germline V gene lookup returns CDR1 SGHVS and CDR2 FQNEAQ. The CDR3 nucleotides read TGTGCCAGCAGCTTATCTAGGTACAATGAGCAGTACTTC. It codes for CASSLSRYNEQYF.

This clonotype was seen a few times. The chain uses TRBV28 and TRBJ1-2; TRBD1 might be the D (6 bases). V lost 7 bases and J 3 bases, leaving 12 bases between the germline ends. Germline values: CDR1 MDHEN, CDR2 SYDVKM. The CDR3 consists of 13 residues. As DNA, the CDR3 is TGTGCCAGCAAGGCGGGGGGCGACTATGGCTACACCTTC. Protein sequence: CASKAGGDYGYTF.

CDR3 residues: CSARDWDVAGVFYEQYF. CDR3 nucleotide sequence: TGCAGTGCTAGAGATTGGGACGTAGCGGGAGTCTTCTACGAGCAGTACTTC. The chain joins TRBV20-1 to TRBJ2-7, with 9 bases fitting TRBD2. V shed 0 bases and J 3 bases; nucleotides not matched to a gene: 12. CDR1 is DFQATT and CDR2 is SNEGSKA in the germline V gene (reference sequence). There are 17 residues in the CDR3.

This clonotype was counted a few times. The chain couples TRBV7-8 to TRBJ2-2; 14 nucleotides align to TRBD2. V shed 4 bases, J shed 0 bases, and the junction held 7 bases outside the gene matches. Germline CDR1 reads SGHVS; CDR2 reads FQNEAQ. The CDR3 totals 19 residues. The CDR3 protein is CASSSGLAGGSSNTGELFF. The CDR3 nucleotides are TGTGCCAGCAGCTCAGGACTAGCGGGAGGTTCATCGAACACCGGGGAGCTGTTTTTT.

The chain recombines TRBV5-1 with TRBJ1-2; no reliable D call. CDR1 and CDR2 (germline): SGHRS, YFSETQ. The CDR3 is 16 residues long. Trimming shortened V by 4 bases and J by 8 bases, and 24 bases separated the two germline ends. The chain's CDR3 is CASSPRPVPGRVGYTF. The DNA for the CDR3 is TGCGCCAGCAGCCCGAGGCCCGTTCCCGGAAGGGTGGGCTACACCTTC.

This chain connects TRBV7-8 to TRBJ2-1, with TRBD2 as a possible D gene (7 bases). The CDR3 is 19 residues long. Trimming removed 4 bases from V and 3 bases from J, with 25 bases in between. Germline V gives CDR1 SGHVS, CDR2 FQNEAQ. In DNA form, the CDR3 reads TGTGCCAGCAGCTCCCCAGGAGAGGGGGAGGGAGTTAACTACAATGAGCAGTTCTTC. Amino acids: CASSSPGEGEGVNYNEQFF.

The genes are TRBV5-6 and TRBJ2-3; possible D gene TRBD2, 6 bases. The CDR3 consists of 15 residues. The germline V gene encodes CDR1 SGHDT and CDR2 YYEEEE. The V end was cut by 3 bases, the J end by 4 bases, with 15 bases between. The CDR3 DNA is TGTGCCAGCAGCTCCGTGGTGGCTAGCGCAGATACGCAGTATTTT. Protein product: CASSSVVASADTQYF. Filled out from reference TRBV5-6 and TRBJ2-3, the complete variable domain reads DAGVTQSPTHLIKTRGQQVTLRCSPKSGHDTVSWYQQALGQGPQFIFQYYEEEERQRGNFPDRFSGHQFPNYSSELNVNALLLGDSALYLCASSSVVASADTQYFGPGTRLTVL.

This clonotype has a count of ten or more. The rearrangement uses TRBV20-1 and TRBJ2-3, with TRBD2 identical over 7 bases. The germline V gene has CDR1 DFQATT and CDR2 SNEGSKA (reference sequence). J was trimmed by 1 base and V by 0 bases; bases with no gene match: 7. The CDR3 extends over 16 amino acids. The CDR3 loop is CSARDPSGTRTDTQYF. CDR3 coding DNA: TGCAGTGCTAGAGACCCGAGCGGGACTCGCACAGATACGCAGTATTTT.

This chain uses TRBV20-1 with TRBJ2-1; 9 positions match TRBD2. Germline V gene data show CDR1 as DFQATT and CDR2 as SNEGSKA (reference sequence). The CDR3 runs 14 residues. The V and J ends lost 6 bases and 5 bases, in that order; junction bases with no gene match: 8. The CDR3 DNA is TGCAGTGCAGCTTGGACTAGCGCAAACAATGAGCAGTTCTTC. It specifies CSAAWTSANNEQFF.

This clonotype was counted only a few times. The V call is TRBV6-1, the J call TRBJ1-2; TRBD1 aligns across 8 bases. Germline CDR1 reads MNHNS; CDR2 reads SASEGT. This CDR3 has 15 amino acids. Trimming at V came to 2 bases and at J to 6 bases, leaving 8 bases not matched to a gene. CDR3 sequence reads: CASSEYWTGNNGYTF. CDR3 coding DNA: TGTGCCAGCAGTGAATACTGGACAGGGAATAATGGCTACACCTTC.

This rearrangement joins TRBV5-1 to TRBJ1-3; 7 bases fit TRBD1. This CDR3 is 14 amino acids long. The J segment lost 4 bases and the V segment lost 4 bases, leaving 5 bases of the junction unmatched. Germline CDR1 is SGHRS and CDR2 is YFSETQ. CDR3 amino acids: CASSEQGWGNTIYF. The DNA of the CDR3 is TGCGCCAGCAGCGAACAGGGGTGGGGAAACACCATATATTTT. The variable domain in full, completed from reference TRBV5-1 and TRBJ1-3, reads KAGVTQTPRYLIKTRGQQVTLSCSPISGHRSVSWYQQTPGQGLQFLFEYFSETQRNKGNFPGRFSGRQFSNSRSEMNVSTLELGDSALYLCASSEQGWGNTIYFGEGSWLTVV.